A selection of T cell receptor beta chains follows, all from one sample in a study of OX40 agonist ivuxolimab in advanced cancers. Clones were read by immunoSEQ multiplex PCR, and TCRdb kept only the in-frame ones, dropping some. The sample includes tens of thousands of clones, 93% seen only once; the top ten take 15% to 20%. The sequencing used CD4+ or CD8+ T cells sorted from blood, collected in a trial of the OX40 agonist ivuxolimab. The receptor set was obtained from an adult with an advanced solid tumor such as melanoma, head and neck, liver or kidney cancer. CDR3s include the opening cysteine and the closing phenylalanine or tryptophan. D genes are given only for firm matches. Rows may omit the clone size; those that give it use once, few, many or a size class.

>TRBJ2-7|TRBV15|.|13|TRBD1
CATADRVLGEQYF
TGTGCCACCGCGGACAGGGTACTAGGCGAGCAGTACTTC
>TRBJ2-2|TRBV28|.|15|TRBD1
CASSSGTGYTGELFF
TGTGCCAGCAGTTCCGGGACAGGATACACCGGGGAGCTGTTTTTT
>TRBJ1-1|TRBV10-3|.|15|TRBD1
CAISEEDRAGTEAFF
TGTGCCATCAGTGAGGAGGACAGGGCGGGGACTGAAGCTTTCTTT
>TRBJ2-7|TRBV4-1|.|16|TRBD2
CASSQGAGLGVYEQYF
TGCGCCAGCAGCCAAGGGGCGGGACTAGGGGTCTACGAGCAGTACTTC
>TRBJ2-1|TRBV27|.|15|TRBD2
CASTLGTNSYNEQFF
TGTGCCAGTACATTAGGGACTAATTCCTACAATGAGCAGTTCTTC
>TRBJ2-7|TRBV27|once|15|TRBD1
CASSLGPGGAYEQYF
TGTGCCAGCAGTTTAGGACCAGGGGGTGCCTACGAGCAGTACTTC
>TRBJ1-4|TRBV4-1|.|14|.
CASSQVALGEKLFF
TGCGCCAGCAGCCAAGTAGCGCTTGGGGAAAAACTGTTTTTT
>TRBJ2-4|TRBV5-6|.|12|.
CASRDGKNIQYF
TGTGCCAGCAGGGACGGCAAAAACATTCAGTACTTC
>TRBJ2-7|TRBV4-3|.|17|.
CASSQSFGGSGIYEQYF
TGCGCCAGCAGCCAGAGTTTCGGAGGGAGCGGAATCTACGAGCAGTACTTC
>TRBJ2-2|TRBV4-1|.|21|TRBD2
CASSQDSGGLAGVFDTGELFF
TGCGCCAGCAGCCAAGATTCAGGGGGACTAGCGGGAGTTTTCGACACCGGGGAGCTGTTTTTT
>TRBJ1-5|TRBV5-6|.|14|TRBD1
CASSLEGAAQPQHF
TGTGCCAGCAGCTTGGAGGGGGCGGCTCAGCCCCAGCATTTT
>TRBJ2-7|TRBV21-1|.|15|.
CASSKPREREYEQYF
TGTGCCAGCAGCAAGCCCAGGGAAAGAGAATACGAGCAGTACTTC
>TRBJ1-4|TRBV27|.|15|.
CASSRRGGPNEKLFF
TGTGCCAGCAGTCGTCGTGGCGGCCCTAATGAAAAACTGTTTTTT
>TRBJ1-2|TRBV29-1|.|13|.
CSVVGGEAYGYTF
TGCAGCGTTGTAGGGGGAGAAGCCTATGGCTACACCTTC
>TRBJ2-7|TRBV7-8|.|18|.
CASSPFNPGPTGLYEQYF
TGTGCCAGCAGCCCGTTTAATCCGGGCCCCACTGGACTTTACGAGCAGTACTTC
>TRBJ2-7|TRBV27|.|15|.
CASSTPGTGSYEQYF
TGTGCCAGCAGTACTCCCGGGACGGGTAGCTACGAGCAGTACTTC
>TRBJ1-2|TRBV6-6|.|15|TRBD1
CASSYLTGVSFGYTF
TGTGCCAGCAGTTACTTAACAGGGGTGTCTTTTGGCTACACCTTC
>TRBJ2-3|TRBV19|.|13|TRBD1
CASSIKQGRAQYF
TGTGCCAGTAGTATAAAACAGGGGCGGGCGCAGTATTTT
>TRBJ2-2|TRBV11-2|.|17|.
CASSRKDGGASFRELFF
TGTGCCAGCAGCCGTAAGGATGGCGGGGCCTCCTTCCGGGAGCTGTTTTTT
>TRBJ1-1|TRBV11-2|.|16|.
CASSLAGYGMDTEAFF
TGTGCCAGCAGCTTAGCAGGGTATGGAATGGACACTGAAGCTTTCTTT
>TRBJ1-2|TRBV28|.|12|.
CASSFFNYGYTF
TGTGCCAGCAGTTTCTTTAACTATGGCTACACCTTC
>TRBJ2-2|TRBV28|.|15|TRBD1
CASRFRTGITGELFF
TGTGCCAGCAGATTTAGGACAGGGATCACCGGGGAGCTGTTTTTT
>TRBJ2-1|TRBV11-2|.|15|.
CASSLWGALDNEQFF
TGTGCCAGCAGCTTATGGGGGGCCCTCGACAATGAGCAGTTCTTC
>TRBJ1-1|TRBV6-5|.|14|.
CASSYMALGTEAFF
TGTGCCAGCAGTTACATGGCGCTCGGCACTGAAGCTTTCTTT
>TRBJ2-7|TRBV27|.|19|.
CASSLRDRMSGTTYGEQYF
TGTGCCAGCAGTCTCCGGGACAGAATGTCCGGGACTACCTACGGAGAGCAGTACTTC
>TRBJ2-1|TRBV5-1|once|13|.
CASSLLSGDEQFF
TGCGCCAGCAGCTTGCTTAGCGGCGATGAGCAGTTCTTC
>TRBJ1-5|TRBV27|once|13|.
CASSLWSNQPQHF
TGTGCCAGCAGTTTATGGAGCAATCAGCCCCAGCATTTT
>TRBJ1-4|TRBV27|.|17|TRBD1
CASSDKAQGLGNEKLFF
TGTGCCAGCAGTGACAAAGCACAGGGGTTGGGGAATGAAAAACTGTTTTTT
>TRBJ2-7|TRBV9|.|14|.
CASSSSGTLYEQYF
TGTGCCAGCAGCAGCTCCGGGACACTTTACGAGCAGTACTTC
>TRBJ1-4|TRBV18|once|15|.
CASSDLDTTNEKLFF
TGTGCCAGCTCGGACCTTGACACAACTAATGAAAAACTGTTTTTT
>TRBJ1-3|TRBV19|.|15|.
CASSNLRGEGNTIYF
TGTGCCAGTAGTAACCTTCGGGGGGAAGGAAACACCATATATTTT
>TRBJ1-2|TRBV10-3|.|13|.
CAISAEGNYGYTF
TGTGCCATCAGTGCGGAGGGAAACTATGGCTACACCTTC
>TRBJ1-1|TRBV13|.|16|.
CASSLEAWRANTEAFF
TGTGCCAGCAGCTTAGAGGCGTGGAGGGCGAACACTGAAGCTTTCTTT
>TRBJ1-1|TRBV4-1|.|14|.
CASSQEELNTEAFF
TGCGCCAGCAGCCAAGAAGAGTTGAACACTGAAGCTTTCTTT
>TRBJ2-7|TRBV4-1|.|14|.
CASSQDAGTYEQYF
TGCGCCAGCAGCCAAGATGCCGGCACCTACGAGCAGTACTTC
>TRBJ2-7|TRBV5-6|.|15|TRBD1
CASSFSQGVLYEQYF
TGTGCCAGCAGCTTCTCACAGGGGGTTCTATACGAGCAGTACTTC
>TRBJ2-1|TRBV10-2|.|11|.
CASSHGAEQFF
TGCGCCAGCAGCCATGGGGCAGAGCAGTTCTTC
>TRBJ1-5|TRBV5-1|.|12|.
CASWTEWKPQHF
TGCGCCAGCTGGACAGAGTGGAAGCCCCAGCATTTT
>TRBJ2-2|TRBV5-5|.|16|.
CASSLEVRANTGELFF
TGTGCCAGCAGCTTGGAGGTCAGGGCGAACACCGGGGAGCTGTTTTTT
>TRBJ1-4|TRBV7-9|.|14|.
CASSLEKHREKLFF
TGTGCCAGCAGCTTAGAAAAACACCGAGAAAAACTGTTTTTT
>TRBJ2-2|TRBV7-3|.|15|.
CASSPDYNSPGELFF
TGTGCCAGCAGCCCCGACTACAATTCCCCCGGGGAGCTGTTTTTT
>TRBJ2-3|TRBV7-6|.|15|TRBD2
CASSQTSGRADTQYF
TGTGCCAGCAGCCAGACTAGCGGGAGGGCAGATACGCAGTATTTT
>TRBJ2-1|TRBV14|once|13|.
CASSQEIGDEQFF
TGTGCCAGCAGCCAAGAAATTGGGGATGAGCAGTTCTTC
>TRBJ2-1|TRBV12-5|.|12|.
CASVEGNNEQFF
TGTGCTAGTGTGGAGGGGAACAATGAGCAGTTCTTC
>TRBJ2-1|TRBV7-9|.|16|.
CASSSQTGRQYNEQFF
TGTGCCAGCAGCTCACAGACAGGGAGGCAATACAATGAGCAGTTCTTC
>TRBJ2-1|TRBV7-8|.|18|TRBD2
CASSLRPWGEGSYNEQFF
TGTGCCAGCAGCCTAAGGCCATGGGGGGAGGGGTCCTACAATGAGCAGTTCTTC
>TRBJ1-2|TRBV6-5|.|14|TRBD1
CASSFGTGGYGYTF
TGTGCCAGCAGTTTTGGGACAGGCGGATATGGCTACACCTTC
>TRBJ2-2|TRBV28|medium-sized|15|.
CASSWAFANTGELFF
TGTGCCAGCAGTTGGGCTTTCGCGAACACCGGGGAGCTGTTTTTT
>TRBJ2-7|TRBV5-6|.|14|TRBD1
CASSLGTGAYEQYF
TGTGCCAGCAGCCTGGGGACAGGGGCGTACGAGCAGTACTTC
>TRBJ1-4|TRBV4-3|.|20|TRBD1
CASSSQYRALKDRDNEKLFF
TGCGCCAGCAGCTCACAGTATAGGGCTCTTAAAGACAGGGATAATGAAAAACTGTTTTTT
>TRBJ2-2|TRBV4-3|.|16|TRBD2
CASSQEGLAGPGELFF
TGCGCCAGCAGCCAAGAGGGACTAGCGGGACCCGGGGAGCTGTTTTTT
>TRBJ2-1|TRBV4-3|.|15|TRBD2
CASSPGLAGDNEQFF
TGCGCCAGCAGCCCCGGACTAGCGGGAGACAATGAGCAGTTCTTC
>TRBJ2-1|TRBV29-1|.|14|TRBD2
CSVVAGGGGHEQFF
TGCAGCGTGGTAGCGGGAGGAGGGGGGCATGAGCAGTTCTTC